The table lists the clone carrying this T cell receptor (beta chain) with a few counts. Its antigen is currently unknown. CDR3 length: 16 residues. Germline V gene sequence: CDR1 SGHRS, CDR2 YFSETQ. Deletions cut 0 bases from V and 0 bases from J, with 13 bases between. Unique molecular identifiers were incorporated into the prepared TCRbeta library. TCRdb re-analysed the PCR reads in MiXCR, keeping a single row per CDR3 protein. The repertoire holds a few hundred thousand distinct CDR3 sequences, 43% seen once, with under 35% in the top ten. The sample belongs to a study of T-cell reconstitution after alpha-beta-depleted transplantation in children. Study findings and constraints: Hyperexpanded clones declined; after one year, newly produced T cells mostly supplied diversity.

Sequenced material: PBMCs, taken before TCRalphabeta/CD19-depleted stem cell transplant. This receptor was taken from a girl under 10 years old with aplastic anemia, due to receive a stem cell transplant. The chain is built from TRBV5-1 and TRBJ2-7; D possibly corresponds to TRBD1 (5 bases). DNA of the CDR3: TGCGCCAGCAGCTTGGACGCAGGGTTCCCCTCCTACGAGCAGTACTTC. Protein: CASSLDAGFPSYEQYF.